What follows are 25 T cell receptor beta chains derived from one specimen sequenced in a study of regulatory T cells in long-lasting Graves disease (TCRdb year 2021). The library was built by means of multiplex PCR. The listed sequencing device is Illumina HiSeq 4000. To build TCR beta libraries, CDR3 regions were amplified by Arm-PCR using iRepertoire HTBI primers. TCRdb trimmed public reads at Q25 via fastp, called clones via MiXCR and kept in-frame beta chains. Every CDR3 protein is listed once, alongside the most common genes and DNA of its rows. Present in this sample are about 430,000 distinct CDR3 sequences, approximately 16% of which were seen just once. The ten largest clones capture about 7.8% of the sample. The time point label of this sample denotes: newly diagnosed GD, antithyroid drugs for less than 3 months. RNA was extracted from PBMCs in TRIzol for both TCR sequencing and RNA sequencing.

Another study also made use of these data, one on T cells in Graves' hyperthyroidism and ophthalmopathy.

Material: peripheral blood mononuclear cells (PBMCs), obtained at new diagnosis, from a patient treated with antithyroid drugs. Receptor source: a woman aged 40-49 years with Graves disease. Donor details come from another sample of the same person, matched by shared clones.

This clonotype was observed a few times. The chain carries TRBV7-9 and TRBJ2-1, with TRBD1 matching 7 bases. The CDR3 consists of 14 residues. J was trimmed by 6 bases and V by 5 bases; bases with no gene match: 7. The V gene's germline CDR1 is SEHNR and CDR2 FQNEAQ (reference sequence). CDR3 amino acids: CASSPTGVFNEQFF. CDR3 DNA: TGTGCCAGCAGCCCTACAGGGGTTTTCAATGAGCAGTTCTTC. The complete variable domain, with remaining parts taken from reference TRBV7-9 and TRBJ2-1, reads DTGVSQNPRHKITKRGQNVTFRCDPISEHNRLYWYRQTLGQGPEFLTYFQNEAQLEKSRLLSDRFSAERPKGSFSTLEIQRTEQGDSAMYLCASSPTGVFNEQFFGPGTRLTVL.

The chain is built from TRBV28 and TRBJ2-7; 12 bases match TRBD2. The J call may be incorrect, as the DNA end agrees better with TRBJ2-5. CDR1 MDHEN and CDR2 SYDVKM come from the germline V gene. This CDR3 spans 15 amino acids. CDR3 region: CASSFPGLAGETQYF. The CDR3 DNA reads as TGTGCCAGCAGTTTCCCGGGACTAGCGGGAGAGACCCAGTACTTC.

This clonotype has only a few counts. A much larger clone lies a single base off, so this may be a read error. CDR3 loop: CSARTGSSYEQYF. CDR3 sequence (DNA): TGCAGTGCTAGGACAGGGAGCTCCTACGAGCAGTACTTC. The rearrangement links TRBV20-1 to TRBJ2-7; 7 bases match TRBD1. In germline, CDR1 is DFQATT, CDR2 SNEGSKA (reference sequence). This CDR3 spans 13 amino acids. V was clipped by 3 bases and J by 0 bases; unmatched bases: 2.

This clonotype has at least ten counts. The gene calls are TRBV15 and TRBJ2-5; D possibly corresponds to TRBD2 (6 bases). CDR1 is LNHNV, CDR2 YYDKDF, per germline (reference sequence). Trimming stripped 11 bases from V and 1 base from J, with 14 bases between. The length of the CDR3 is 13 residues. DNA for the CDR3: TGTGCCGCACAACTAGCTGGCCAAGAGACCCAGTACTTC. This gives the protein CAAQLAGQETQYF. Variable domain in full (rest from reference TRBV15 and TRBJ2-5): DAMVIQNPRYQVTQFGKPVTLSCSQTLNHNVMYWYQQKSSQAPKLLFHYYDKDFNNEADTPDNFQSRRPNTSFCFLDIRSPGLGDTAMYLCAAQLAGQETQYFGPGTRLLVL.

At least ten counts were recorded for this clonotype. The CDR3 DNA reads TGCAGTGCTTACAGGGGGCGCGGTGAAAAACTGTTTTTT. It translates to CSAYRGRGEKLFF. The chain is built from TRBV20-1 and TRBJ1-4; TRBD1 matches 9 bases. The CDR3 sequence is 13 residues long. Germline CDR1 and CDR2: DFQATT and SNEGSKA (reference sequence). Losses at the gene ends were 5 bases for V and 7 bases for J; bases not matched to a gene: 5.

This clonotype was seen a handful of times. The chain combines TRBV10-3 with TRBJ2-7; D is possibly TRBD1 (6 bases). The ends were cut back, 3 bases at V and 2 bases at J, with 11 bases in the middle. This CDR3 contains 14 residues. Germline V gives CDR1 ENHRY, CDR2 SYGVKD. The CDR3 nucleotides are TGTGCCATCAGTGACCAACAGGGCCCCTACGAGCAGTACTTC. Amino acids: CAISDQQGPYEQYF.

The V call is TRBV20-1, the J call TRBJ2-3; the match to TRBD2 covers 9 bases. V lost 1 base, J lost 7 bases, and 3 bases stayed unmatched. Germline V gives CDR1 DFQATT, CDR2 SNEGSKA (reference sequence). This CDR3 region has 13 residues. CDR3 amino acids: CSARASGANTQYF. The CDR3 DNA reads TGCAGTGCTAGAGCTAGCGGGGCCAATACGCAGTATTTT.

The chain couples TRBV4-1 to TRBJ1-2, with D maybe TRBD1 (5 bases). This CDR3 is built from 14 residues. The germline gives CDR1 MGHRA, CDR2 YSYEKL. V dropped 1 base and J dropped 8 bases, with 14 bases sitting between them. The CDR3 DNA follows: TGCGCCAGCAGCCAAGTAGGAGGGACCGGGGGCTACACCTTC. Translated, it gives CASSQVGGTGGYTF.

The chain carries TRBV30 and TRBJ1-1; TRBD1 is a possible D gene (6 bases). This CDR3 spans 14 amino acids. The germline CDR1 and CDR2 sequences are GTSNPN and SVGIG (reference sequence). V was pared by 0 bases and J by 6 bases, with 14 bases between. CDR3 in DNA: TGTGCCTGGAGTGTACCGGGGGGCTATTCTGAAGCTTTCTTT. As protein: CAWSVPGGYSEAFF.

This clonotype was detected many times. This sequence joins TRBV27 and TRBJ2-7, with 7 bases that match TRBD2. The CDR3 is made up of 16 amino acids. The germline CDR1 and CDR2 sequences are MNHEY and SMNVEV (reference sequence). Trimming at V came to 5 bases and at J to 0 bases, leaving 10 bases not matched to a gene. The CDR3, as DNA: TGTGCCAGCAGTGACTTGGGGGGGGAGGGCTCCTACGAGCAGTACTTC. Protein: CASSDLGGEGSYEQYF.

The chain recombines TRBV10-3 with TRBJ2-7; TRBD2 agrees at 9 bases. The J segment lost 4 bases and the V segment lost 2 bases, leaving 6 bases of the junction unmatched. This CDR3 has 15 residues. Germline lookup yields CDR1 ENHRY and CDR2 SYGVKD. The CDR3 spells CAISEVSSGAYEQYF. CDR3 in DNA: TGTGCCATCAGTGAGGTGTCTAGCGGGGCGTACGAGCAGTACTTC.

This clonotype occurred many times. This sequence joins TRBV12-3 or TRBV12-4 and TRBJ2-7, with a possible D match to TRBD1 (5 bases). This CDR3 comprises 15 residues. Trimming cost V 3 bases and J 3 bases, with 15 bases left between them. The CDR3 is CASSLEGSGIYEQYF. DNA of the CDR3: TGTGCCAGCAGTTTGGAAGGGTCAGGGATCTACGAGCAGTACTTC.

This clonotype was observed at least ten times. This rearrangement joins TRBV5-1 to TRBJ2-1; 7 positions match TRBD1. Germline CDR1 and CDR2: SGHRS and YFSETQ. The CDR3 sequence is 14 residues long. The junction had 4 bases not matched to a gene; V was cut back by 6 bases and J by 1 base. The CDR3 is CASTRQGSYNEQFF. The CDR3, as DNA: TGCGCCAGCACCCGACAGGGTTCCTACAATGAGCAGTTCTTC.

In this sample, this clonotype turned up a few times. An end of the junction does not agree with germline; a read error may underlie this. The CDR3 loop is CASTESLRQPQHF. For the CDR3, the DNA is TGTGCCAGCACTGAATCCCTTCGGCAGCCCCAGCATTTT. The rearrangement uses TRBV6-1 and TRBJ1-5; D remains unclear. The CDR3 loop spans 13 amino acids. Germline lookup yields CDR1 MNHNS and CDR2 SASEGT.

This clonotype turned up a few times. This sequence joins TRBV19 and TRBJ2-5, with 8 bases matching TRBD1. Trimming at V came to 5 bases and at J to 6 bases, leaving 14 bases not matched to a gene. The germline CDR1 and CDR2 sequences are LNHDA and SQIVND (reference sequence). CDR3 size: 16 residues. The CDR3 protein is CASSLLPGQGGKTQYF. The CDR3, as DNA: TGTGCCAGTAGTCTACTCCCTGGACAGGGTGGAAAGACCCAGTACTTC.

The chain couples TRBV7-9 to TRBJ1-3; D not certain. Trimming took off 0 bases at V and 1 base at J, with 4 bases between the two ends. This CDR3 is 14 amino acids long. Germline V gives CDR1 SEHNR, CDR2 FQNEAQ (reference sequence). CDR3 sequence: CASSLAESGNTIYF. CDR3 coding DNA: TGTGCCAGCAGCTTAGCAGAATCTGGAAACACCATATATTTT. The complete variable domain, with remaining parts taken from reference TRBV7-9 and TRBJ1-3, reads DTGVSQNPRHKITKRGQNVTFRCDPISEHNRLYWYRQTLGQGPEFLTYFQNEAQLEKSRLLSDRFSAERPKGSFSTLEIQRTEQGDSAMYLCASSLAESGNTIYFGEGSWLTVV.

This clonotype was recorded at least ten times. J is TRBJ2-1 and V is TRBV11-2; D tentatively reads TRBD1 or TRBD2 (6 bases each). This CDR3 has 14 residues. Germline loops: CDR1 SGHAT, CDR2 FQNNGV. V lost 3 bases and J lost 6, with 12 bases in between. CDR3 region: CASSFGGQGNEQFF. CDR3 coding DNA: TGTGCCAGCAGCTTTGGGGGGCAAGGCAATGAGCAGTTCTTC. The variable domain in full, with the rest retrieved from reference TRBV11-2 and TRBJ2-1, is EAGVAQSPRYKIIEKRQSVAFWCNPISGHATLYWYQQILGQGPKLLIQFQNNGVVDDSQLPKDRFSAERLKGVDSTLKIQPAKLEDSAVYLCASSFGGQGNEQFFGPGTRLTVL.

The V call is TRBV7-8, the J call TRBJ2-3; D is unresolved. The CDR3 covers 16 residues. The germline V gene has CDR1 SGHVS and CDR2 FQNEAQ. Trimming removed 6 bases at V and 6 bases at J, with 22 bases between. The CDR3, as DNA: TGTGCCAGCAGGGCTCGTCGGATAGGGCCCTCCGATACGCAGTATTTT. The encoded protein is CASRARRIGPSDTQYF.

There are a few counts of this clonotype. The chain's CDR3 is CSAKTSGTFAGELFF. The CDR3 DNA follows: TGCAGTGCAAAGACTAGCGGGACTTTTGCCGGGGAGCTGTTTTTT. This chain connects TRBV20-1 to TRBJ2-2; 11 bases align to TRBD2. Germline assignment: CDR1 DFQATT and CDR2 SNEGSKA (reference sequence). Losses at the gene ends were 6 bases for V and 6 bases for J; bases not matched to a gene: 9. The CDR3 contains 15 residues.

This clonotype was counted at least ten times. CDR3 amino acids: CASSSERFSYEQYF. CDR3 bases: TGTGCCAGCTCCTCAGAACGGTTCTCCTACGAGCAGTACTTC. The rearrangement uses TRBV9 and TRBJ2-7; unclear D gene. The CDR3 sequence is 14 residues long. CDR1 is SGDLS, CDR2 YYNGEE, per germline. V dropped 7 bases and J dropped 0 bases, with 14 bases sitting between them.

This clonotype was seen at least ten times. The chain combines TRBV7-2 with TRBJ2-1; 11 nucleotides match TRBD1. Germline V lookup: CDR1 SGHTA, CDR2 FQGNSA. V gave up 5 bases and J gave up 5 bases; unmatched junction bases: 5. This CDR3 has 15 residues. DNA for the CDR3: TGTGCCAGCAGCAAAGGACAGGGGGCAAACAATGAGCAGTTCTTC. Amino acids: CASSKGQGANNEQFF.

This chain joins TRBV6-2 or TRBV6-3 and TRBJ2-7; no definite D call. Germline V lookup: CDR1 MNHEY, CDR2 SVGEGT. V lost 6 bases and J lost 6, with 6 bases in between. This CDR3 contains 10 residues. As DNA, the CDR3 is TGTGCCAGCAGGCCGGGCGAGCAGTACTTC. This encodes CASRPGEQYF.

The gene calls are TRBV9 and TRBJ1-2; unclear D gene. Trimming took 2 bases from V and 6 from J, leaving 17 bases between them. This CDR3 contains 15 residues. The germline CDR1 and CDR2 sequences are SGDLS and YYNGEE. The CDR3, as DNA: TGTGCCAGCAGCGTCTCCACCACCAGGCACCATGGCTACACCTTC. It encodes CASSVSTTRHHGYTF.

This clonotype was observed many times. The CDR3 nucleotides are TGCAGCGCCGATAATGTGGAGGACAGGGGTTTCTACAATGAGCAGTTCTTC. Translated: CSADNVEDRGFYNEQFF. This chain connects TRBV29-1 to TRBJ2-1, with 9 bases aligning to TRBD1. There are 17 residues in the CDR3. Germline loops: CDR1 SQVTM, CDR2 ANQGSEA. V lost 7 bases to trimming and J lost 3 bases; unmatched junction nucleotides: 16.

This clonotype was detected a few times. The genes are TRBV27 and TRBJ2-1; 7 nucleotides line up with TRBD2. V shed 4 bases and J 8 bases; nucleotides not matched to a gene: 5. This CDR3 comprises 13 residues. Looked up from germline, CDR1 is MNHEY and CDR2 is SMNVEV (reference sequence). The CDR3: CASSYGTIYEQFF. The CDR3 nucleotides are TGTGCCAGCAGTTATGGGACTATCTATGAGCAGTTCTTC.